This is a list of T cell receptor beta chains from one sample in a study of T-cell memory formation after mild COVID-19. MiXCR, run by TCRdb on the 5' RACE reads, gives a single entry per CDR3 protein. The sample has 190,000 or so distinct CDR3 sequences; 8% to 11% are singletons. Sequenced input: PBMCs or a T cell subset sorted from them (not recorded which). The origin of the receptors is a young man who had mild COVID-19 (a few samples of this study predate the infection). Cell type and time point are not known. The CDR3 runs from the conserved cysteine through the conserved F or W. Fields, in order: J gene, V gene, clone size, D gene, CDR3 protein, CDR3 DNA. The D gene is left open where the match is weak. Size values are once, few and many counts, or a class for expanded clones, and some rows have none.

j_call: TRBJ2-4
v_call: TRBV19
clone_size: few
d_call: TRBD2
cdr3_aa: CASSTGGAGTKNIQYF
cdr3_nt: TGTGCCAGTAGTACCGGGGGGGCCGGAACCAAAAACATTCAGTACTTC

j_call: TRBJ2-7
v_call: TRBV3-1
clone_size: few
d_call: NA
cdr3_aa: CASSQRERHEQYF
cdr3_nt: TGTGCCAGCAGCCAGAGGGAACGCCACGAGCAGTACTTC

j_call: TRBJ2-3
v_call: TRBV20-1
clone_size: few
d_call: TRBD1
cdr3_aa: CSARGGTDKWGSTDTQYF
cdr3_nt: TGCAGTGCTAGAGGGGGGACAGATAAATGGGGAAGCACAGATACGCAGTATTTT

j_call: TRBJ1-3
v_call: TRBV12-3/TRBV12-4
clone_size: NA
d_call: NA
cdr3_aa: CASSLRGSGNTIYF
cdr3_nt: TGTGCCAGCAGTTTAAGGGGCTCTGGAAACACCATATATTTT

j_call: TRBJ2-1
v_call: TRBV12-3/TRBV12-4
clone_size: few
d_call: NA
cdr3_aa: CASSTQTGKQFF
cdr3_nt: TGTGCCAGCAGTACTCAGACCGGGAAGCAGTTCTTC

j_call: TRBJ2-5
v_call: TRBV2
clone_size: NA
d_call: NA
cdr3_aa: CASILRRETQYF
cdr3_nt: TGTGCCAGCATCCTCCGGCGCGAGACCCAGTACTTC

j_call: TRBJ2-2
v_call: TRBV3-1
clone_size: NA
d_call: NA
cdr3_aa: CASSQWVRGNTGELFF
cdr3_nt: TGTGCCAGCAGCCAATGGGTTCGGGGGAACACCGGGGAGCTGTTTTTT

j_call: TRBJ2-5
v_call: TRBV7-9
clone_size: NA
d_call: NA
cdr3_aa: CASSWTSETQYF
cdr3_nt: TGTGCCAGCAGCTGGACATCTGAGACCCAGTACTTC

j_call: TRBJ2-1
v_call: TRBV18
clone_size: NA
d_call: NA
cdr3_aa: CASSPRDGYNEQFF
cdr3_nt: TGTGCCAGCTCACCACGGGACGGCTACAATGAGCAGTTCTTC

j_call: TRBJ1-2
v_call: TRBV6-5
clone_size: many
d_call: NA
cdr3_aa: CAAGNYGYTF
cdr3_nt: TGTGCCGCGGGCAACTATGGCTACACCTTC